These 13 T cell receptor beta chains came from one sample sequenced in a study of a mutant IDH1 vaccine in newly diagnosed glioma. Their antigens are not known. The table came from immunoSEQ multiplex PCR; TCRdb's copy has only in-frame clones and leaves some out. The data hold tens of thousands of clones, with 80% to 85% observed a single time. Time point reported: week 47, end of study. Every vaccine dose comprised 300 ug of mutant IDH1 20-mer peptide plus topical imiquimod. The sample in question was PBMCs, obtained from a glioma patient whose treatment included an IDH1 peptide vaccine. The source of these receptors is a young man with glioma.

This chain uses TRBV19 with TRBJ1-2; perhaps TRBD1 as D (5 bases). V gave up 1 base and J gave up 3 bases, with 12 bases separating them. CDR1 and CDR2 (germline): LNHDA, SQIVND (reference sequence). This CDR3 is 15 amino acids long. CDR3 sequence: CASSIVAGWDYGYTF. DNA for the CDR3: TGTGCCAGTAGTATAGTCGCAGGGTGGGACTATGGCTACACCTTC.

This chain joins TRBV15 and TRBJ1-1, with D unclear. The CDR3 has 13 residues. V was pared by 3 bases and J by 1 base, with 6 bases between. CDR1 and CDR2 (germline): LNHNV, YYDKDF (reference sequence). In nucleotides, the CDR3 is TGTGCCACCAGCAGGAGGACGAACACTGAAGCTTTCTTT. This encodes CATSRRTNTEAFF.

This clone came up a few times. J is TRBJ1-1 and V is TRBV9; D might be TRBD1 (6 bases). Germline V gene data show CDR1 as SGDLS and CDR2 as YYNGEE. The V gene lost 3 bases and the J gene lost 3 bases, with 12 bases spanning the gap. CDR3 size: 14 residues. CDR3 residues: CASSERGGDTEAFF. The CDR3 DNA reads as TGTGCCAGCAGCGAACGAGGGGGAGACACTGAAGCTTTCTTT.

The rearrangement links TRBV5-1 to TRBJ1-5; D is ambiguous. V lost 1 base to trimming and J lost 5 bases, with 7 bases between them. CDR3 length: 13 amino acids. Germline CDR1 SGHRS, CDR2 YFSETQ. For the CDR3, the DNA is TGCGCCAGCAGCTTGACGTGGGATCAGCCCCAGCATTTT. Protein product: CASSLTWDQPQHF.

The V call is TRBV6-1, the J call TRBJ2-7; 15 bases are shared with TRBD2. Germline V CDR1 and CDR2: MNHNS, SASEGT. Trimming took 0 bases from V and 4 from J; bases not matched to a gene: 1. The CDR3 covers 16 residues. This CDR3 reads CASSEAGLAGGYEQYF. CDR3 bases: TGTGCCAGCAGTGAAGCCGGACTAGCGGGAGGGTACGAGCAGTACTTC.

The CDR3 bases are TGCGCCAGCAGCCTGCTAGCGGGGGGCGGGGAGCTGTTTTTT. Translated: CASSLLAGGGELFF. The chain combines TRBV5-1 with TRBJ2-2, with TRBD2 matching 11 bases. J was trimmed by 7 bases and V by 4 bases; bases with no gene match: 3. The CDR3 covers 14 residues. The germline CDR1 and CDR2 sequences are SGHRS and YFSETQ. Supplemented by reference TRBV5-1 and TRBJ2-2, the full variable domain reads KAGVTQTPRYLIKTRGQQVTLSCSPISGHRSVSWYQQTPGQGLQFLFEYFSETQRNKGNFPGRFSGRQFSNSRSEMNVSTLELGDSALYLCASSLLAGGGELFFGEGSRLTVL.

The V gene is TRBV11-2, the J gene TRBJ2-7, with a weak D call TRBD2 (6 bases). Germline V gene lookup returns CDR1 SGHAT and CDR2 FQNNGV. This CDR3 has 15 amino acids. Trimming stripped 1 base from V and 7 bases from J, with 17 bases between. CDR3 DNA: TGTGCCAGCAGCTTAGCATGGACCGGTCGGGGGGAGCAGTACTTC. Its protein is CASSLAWTGRGEQYF.

J is TRBJ2-7 and V is TRBV30, with a tentative D call TRBD2 (6 bases). There are 15 residues in the CDR3. Germline V CDR1 and CDR2: GTSNPN, SVGIG (reference sequence). With 2 bases removed from V and 1 base from J, the gap between germline ends came to 15 bases. The CDR3 region is CAWSSYRELSYEQYF. CDR3 DNA sequence: TGTGCCTGGAGTAGTTATCGGGAGCTTTCCTACGAGCAGTACTTC.

The chain links TRBV5-1 to TRBJ2-7, with TRBD1 matching 9 bases. Germline CDR1 reads SGHRS; CDR2 reads YFSETQ. The V segment lost 1 base and the J segment 3 bases; nucleotides outside the gene matches: 5. The CDR3 has 15 amino acids. The CDR3 region has the DNA TGCGCCAGCAGCTTGACGGGACAGGGAGACTACGAGCAGTACTTC. Protein sequence: CASSLTGQGDYEQYF.

The chain uses TRBV9 and TRBJ1-6; D may be TRBD1 (5 bases). The germline CDR1 and CDR2 sequences are SGDLS and YYNGEE. V was trimmed by 0 bases and J by 2 bases, leaving 9 bases between them. This CDR3 comprises 16 residues. CDR3 DNA sequence: TGTGCCAGCAGCGTAGGAGGGGCACCCTATAATTCACCCCTCCACTTT. It specifies CASSVGGAPYNSPLHF.

V and J are TRBV27 and TRBJ2-2; possible D gene TRBD2, 5 bases. CDR1 and CDR2 (germline): MNHEY, SMNVEV (reference sequence). Trimming cost V 3 bases and J 5 bases, with 7 bases left between them. This CDR3 is 13 amino acids long. The CDR3, as DNA: TGTGCCAGCAGTTTGGTAGCGACCGGGGAGCTGTTTTTT. It is translated as CASSLVATGELFF.

The chain links TRBV2 to TRBJ1-4; 7 positions match TRBD1. The CDR3 sequence is 18 residues long. J gave up 5 bases and V 3 bases, and 15 bases lay outside the gene matches. CDR1 and CDR2 (germline): SNHLY, FYNNEI. For the CDR3, the DNA is TGTGCCAGCAGTGACCTTGGGGGTCGAGGGACAGAAAATGAAAAACTGTTTTTT. It codes for CASSDLGGRGTENEKLFF.

V and J are TRBV6-1 and TRBJ2-2, with D possibly matching TRBD1 (5 bases). Germline V gene sequence: CDR1 MNHNS, CDR2 SASEGT. The CDR3 extends over 13 amino acids. V dropped 9 bases and J dropped 9 bases, with 17 bases sitting between them. The CDR3, as DNA: TGTGCCAGTCAGGGAATGGGAATCAGGGAGCTGTTTTTT. Translation: CASQGMGIRELFF.